The 4 T cell receptor beta chains listed next were all sequenced from one sample in a study of cytomegalovirus exposure and HLA in healthy donors (dated by TCRdb to the late 2010s). The receptor library was made with the immunoSEQ multiplex PCR assay. The table comes from immuneACCESS by way of TCRdb, which keeps in-frame sequences with V and J called. Part of the clones is missing from these tables; in studies checked, under half for an unresolved V gene and the rest for unknown reasons. The sample table contains tens of thousands of clones; only one count was recorded for roughly 95% of them. The ten largest clones capture around 0.69% of the sample. Sequencing input: PBMCs. The source is a woman aged 18-35 years in good health and CMV-seronegative.

The chain joins TRBV19 to TRBJ2-3, with D unclear. CDR3 size: 14 residues. V was cut by 2 bases and J by 1 base, with 7 bases left in between. Germline loops: CDR1 LNHDA, CDR2 SQIVND (reference sequence). The CDR3 loop reads CASSILYGTDTQYF. DNA of the CDR3: TGTGCCAGTAGTATACTTTATGGCACAGATACGCAGTATTTT. The variable domain in full, with the rest retrieved from reference TRBV19 and TRBJ2-3, is DGGITQSPKYLFRKEGQNVTLSCEQNLNHDAMYWYRQDPGQGLRLIYYSQIVNDFQKGDIAEGYSVSREKKESFPLTVTSAQKNPTAFYLCASSILYGTDTQYFGPGTRLTVL.

This clone was counted between two and nine times. The chain has TRBV28 and TRBJ2-2; 7 nucleotides match TRBD2. The CDR3 has 16 residues. CDR1 MDHEN and CDR2 SYDVKM come from the germline V gene. With V trimmed by 5 bases and J by 6 bases, 12 bases remained unmatched. CDR3 region: CASSPPRGVPAGELFF. The DNA of the CDR3 is TGTGCCAGCAGTCCACCTCGGGGGGTCCCAGCCGGGGAGCTGTTTTTT.

The rearrangement uses TRBV6-1 and TRBJ2-5; 10 bases map to TRBD2. The CDR3 runs 15 residues. J lost 4 bases, V lost 7 bases, and 9 bases had no gene match. Germline V gene data show CDR1 as MNHNS and CDR2 as SASEGT. The CDR3 protein is CASKVSGGARETQYF. The CDR3 bases are TGTGCCAGCAAAGTGAGCGGGGGGGCCAGAGAGACCCAGTACTTC.

The rearrangement joins TRBV5-6 to TRBJ2-4, with D possibly matching TRBD2 (5 bases). Trimming left V 2 bases short and J 0 bases short, with 12 bases between. The CDR3 spans 16 residues. Germline CDR1 reads SGHDT; CDR2 reads YYEEEE. Written as DNA, the CDR3 is TGTGCCAGCAGCTTCGGGATCCTTATAGCCAAAAACATTCAGTACTTC. Translated: CASSFGILIAKNIQYF.